This TCR beta chain was captured in a study of CD8 T cells in ankylosing spondylitis. Study findings and constraints: Matched ankylosing spondylitis synovial fluid reportedly showed significant enrichment of disease-linked clones.

As concerns this clonotype: Its antigen remains unknown. At one end, the junction sequence differs from germline, possibly due to a read error.

Germline V gives CDR1 SEHNR, CDR2 FQNEAQ (reference sequence). CDR3 size: 14 residues. TCRdb analysed the 5' RACE reads with MiXCR anew, one entry per CDR3 protein. The sample yields about 120,000 distinct CDR3 sequences, approximately 15% seen once. The sample taken for sequencing was blood, either unsorted or a sorted T cell fraction (not recorded which). This sequence was found in a female donor with ankylosing spondylitis or in good health (not recorded which). The chain links TRBV7-9 to TRBJ2-7, with a weak D call TRBD1 (6 bases). CDR3 coding DNA: TGTGTCAGCAGCTTAGATGGACAGTCCTACGAGCAGTACTTC. It encodes CVSSLDGQSYEQYF.